This T cell receptor beta chain stems from a study of shared clonotypes between healthy human individuals. Turning to the study itself: The composition of the donors was a couple of women and a few men aged 18 to 49. Findings and limits, study-wide: Generation probability values for non-shared clonotypes were lower than those for clonotypes shared by all four donors.

Only in-frame clones appear in the TCRdb table, and some are missing; sequencing was by immunoSEQ multiplex PCR. The table includes nearly 600,000 clones, roughly 95% detected once. Comments on this clone: Its antigen remains unidentified.

V lost 6 bases and J lost 6, with 15 bases in between. The CDR3 sequence is 14 residues long. Germline CDR1 MRHNA, CDR2 SNTAGT. Terminally differentiated effector memory CD45RA+ cells were excluded by CCR7 positive selection of CD45RO-negative cells. The V gene is TRBV6-4, the J gene TRBJ2-1, with D perhaps assigned TRBD1 or TRBD2 (5 bases each). This TCR derives from a woman in her thirties in good health. Source material: naive CD8+ T cells sorted from blood. CDR3 residues: CASSVHGTPNEQFF. The DNA for the CDR3 is TGTGCCAGCAGCGTCCACGGGACCCCCAATGAGCAGTTCTTC.